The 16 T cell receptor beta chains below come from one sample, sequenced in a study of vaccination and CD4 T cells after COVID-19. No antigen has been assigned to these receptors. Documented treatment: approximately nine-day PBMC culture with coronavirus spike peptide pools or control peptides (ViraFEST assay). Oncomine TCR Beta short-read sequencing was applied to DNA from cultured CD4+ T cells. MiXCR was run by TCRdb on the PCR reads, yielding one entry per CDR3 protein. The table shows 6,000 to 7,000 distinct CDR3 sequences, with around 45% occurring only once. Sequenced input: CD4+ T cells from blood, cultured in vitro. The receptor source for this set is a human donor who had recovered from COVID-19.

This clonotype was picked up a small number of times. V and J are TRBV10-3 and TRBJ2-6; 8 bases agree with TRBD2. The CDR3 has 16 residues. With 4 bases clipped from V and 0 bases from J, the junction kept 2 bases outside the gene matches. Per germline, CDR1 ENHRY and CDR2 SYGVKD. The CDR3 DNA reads TGTGCCATCAGTGGGGGGACTAGCTCTGGGGCCAACGTCCTGACTTTC. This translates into CAISGGTSSGANVLTF.

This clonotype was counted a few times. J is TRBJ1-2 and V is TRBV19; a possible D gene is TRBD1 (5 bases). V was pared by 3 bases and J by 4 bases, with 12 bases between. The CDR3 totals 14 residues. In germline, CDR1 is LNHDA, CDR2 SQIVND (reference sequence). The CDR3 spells CASSIGGGTYGYTF. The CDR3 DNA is TGTGCCAGTAGTATCGGGGGTGGGACCTATGGCTACACCTTC.

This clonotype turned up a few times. CDR3 bases: TGCAGTGCTCCCCTTCCGGGACAGCTCCAAGAGACCCAGTACTTC. It encodes CSAPLPGQLQETQYF. The V call is TRBV20-1, the J call TRBJ2-5; 7 nucleotides align to TRBD1. This CDR3 has 15 amino acids. Losses at the gene ends were 5 bases for V and 1 base for J; bases not matched to a gene: 10. In germline, CDR1 is DFQATT, CDR2 SNEGSKA (reference sequence).

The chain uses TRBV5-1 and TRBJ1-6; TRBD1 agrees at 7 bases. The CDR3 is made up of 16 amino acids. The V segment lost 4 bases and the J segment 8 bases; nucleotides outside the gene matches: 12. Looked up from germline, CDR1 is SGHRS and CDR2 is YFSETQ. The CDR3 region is CASSMEGAVQDSPLHF. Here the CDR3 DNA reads TGCGCCAGCAGCATGGAGGGGGCTGTACAGGATTCACCCCTCCACTTT.

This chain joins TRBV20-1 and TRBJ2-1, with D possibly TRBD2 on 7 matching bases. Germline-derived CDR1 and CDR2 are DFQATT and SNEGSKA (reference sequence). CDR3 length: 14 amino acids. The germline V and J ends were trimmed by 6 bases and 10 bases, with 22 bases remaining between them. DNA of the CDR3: TGCAGTGCCTGGGGGGGGGCCACAGGGTTAGAGCAGTTCTTC. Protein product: CSAWGGATGLEQFF.

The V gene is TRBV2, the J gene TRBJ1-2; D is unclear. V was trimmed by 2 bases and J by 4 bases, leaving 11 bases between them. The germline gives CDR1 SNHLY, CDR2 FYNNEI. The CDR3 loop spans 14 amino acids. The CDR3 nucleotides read TGTGCCAGCAGTGAATACACCTCCGTCTATGGCTACACCTTC. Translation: CASSEYTSVYGYTF.

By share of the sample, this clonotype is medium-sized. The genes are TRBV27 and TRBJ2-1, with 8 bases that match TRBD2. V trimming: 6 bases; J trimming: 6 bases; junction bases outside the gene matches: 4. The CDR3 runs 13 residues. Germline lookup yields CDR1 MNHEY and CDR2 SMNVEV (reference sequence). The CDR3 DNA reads TGTGCCAGCAGGGGTAGCGGGATCAATGAGCAGTTCTTC. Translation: CASRGSGINEQFF.

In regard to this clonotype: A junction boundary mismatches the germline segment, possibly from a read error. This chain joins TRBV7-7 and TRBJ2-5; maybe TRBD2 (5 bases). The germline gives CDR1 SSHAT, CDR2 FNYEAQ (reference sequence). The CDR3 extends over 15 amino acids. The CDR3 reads CASSLEFRGQETQYF. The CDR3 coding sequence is TGTGCTAGCAGCTTAGAATTCCGGGGCCAAGAGACCCAGTACTTC.

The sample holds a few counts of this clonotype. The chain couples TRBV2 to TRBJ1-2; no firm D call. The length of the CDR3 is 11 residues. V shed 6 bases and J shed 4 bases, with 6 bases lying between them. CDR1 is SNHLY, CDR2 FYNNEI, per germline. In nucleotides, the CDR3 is TGTGCCAGCAGGTACAGCTATGGCTACACCTTC. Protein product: CASRYSYGYTF.

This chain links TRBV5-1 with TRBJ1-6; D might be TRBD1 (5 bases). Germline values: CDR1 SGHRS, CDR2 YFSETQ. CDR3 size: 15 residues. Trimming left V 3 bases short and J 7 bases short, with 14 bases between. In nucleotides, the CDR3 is TGCGCCAGCAGCTCAGGGAATACGGGGAATTCACCCCTCCACTTT. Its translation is CASSSGNTGNSPLHF.

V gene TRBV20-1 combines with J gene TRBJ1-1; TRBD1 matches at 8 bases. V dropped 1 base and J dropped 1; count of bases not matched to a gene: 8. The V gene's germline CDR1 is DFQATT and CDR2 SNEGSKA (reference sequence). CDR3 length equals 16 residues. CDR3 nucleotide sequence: TGCAGTGCTAGAGCGGATTACAGGGGGTGGAACACTGAAGCTTTCTTT. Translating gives CSARADYRGWNTEAFF.

CDR3 nucleotide sequence: TGTGCCAGCTCACCACTCGCCGCAGATACGCAGTATTTT. It specifies CASSPLAADTQYF. This chain connects TRBV18 to TRBJ2-3; D remains unclear. The CDR3 sequence is 13 residues long. Germline V CDR1 and CDR2: KGHSH, LQKENI. V lost 1 base, J lost 4 bases, and 6 bases lay in between.

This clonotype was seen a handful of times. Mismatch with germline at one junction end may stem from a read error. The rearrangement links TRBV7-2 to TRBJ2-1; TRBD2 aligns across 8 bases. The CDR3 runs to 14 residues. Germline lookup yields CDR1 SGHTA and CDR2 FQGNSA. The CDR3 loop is CASSLERENYEQFF. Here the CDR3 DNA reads TGTGCCAGCAGCTTAGAGCGGGAGAACTATGAGCAGTTCTTT.

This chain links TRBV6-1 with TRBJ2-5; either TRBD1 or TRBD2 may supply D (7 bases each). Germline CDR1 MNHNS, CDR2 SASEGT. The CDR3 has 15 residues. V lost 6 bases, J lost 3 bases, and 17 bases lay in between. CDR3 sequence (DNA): TGTGCCAGCAGAGAAAGGCAGGGGGGGGAAGAGACCCAGTACTTC. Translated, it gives CASRERQGGEETQYF.

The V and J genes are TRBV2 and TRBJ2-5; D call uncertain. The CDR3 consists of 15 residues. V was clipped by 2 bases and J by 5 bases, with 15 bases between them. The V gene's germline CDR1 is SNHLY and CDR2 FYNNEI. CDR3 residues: CASSEMFGLGETQYF. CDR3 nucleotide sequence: TGTGCCAGCAGTGAAATGTTTGGCCTGGGGGAGACCCAGTACTTC. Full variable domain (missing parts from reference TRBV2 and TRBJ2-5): EPEVTQTPSHQVTQMGQEVILRCVPISNHLYFYWYRQILGQKVEFLVSFYNNEISEKSEIFDDQFSVERPDGSNFTLKIRSTKLEDSAMYFCASSEMFGLGETQYFGPGTRLLVL.

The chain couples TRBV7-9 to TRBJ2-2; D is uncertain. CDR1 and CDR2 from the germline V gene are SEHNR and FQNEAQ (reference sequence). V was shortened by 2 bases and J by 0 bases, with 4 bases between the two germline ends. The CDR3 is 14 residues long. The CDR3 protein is CASSLYPNTGELFF. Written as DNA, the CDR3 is TGTGCCAGCAGCTTATACCCGAACACCGGGGAGCTGTTTTTT.